This paragraph covers one T cell receptor (beta chain) sequence. Antigen: not known. V lost 3 bases and J lost 5, with 16 bases in between. There are 15 residues in the CDR3. Documented treatment: roughly 11-day PBMC culture with coronavirus spike peptide pools or control peptides (ViraFEST assay). The unexposed donor gave CD4+ T cells before the COVID-19 pandemic (2011-2018). Cultured CD4+ T cell DNA was sequenced using the Oncomine TCR Beta short-read assay. In TCRdb, the PCR reads were re-called with MiXCR into one record per CDR3 protein. The table includes 7,000 or so distinct CDR3 sequences, around 30% detected once. This sample was included in a study of vaccination and CD4 T cells after COVID-19. Notes on the study in general: Clonotypes reactive to SARS-CoV-2 had a median that went up from 21 to 38, but not significantly. Spike mono-reactivity applied to 304 of 307 vaccine-specific clones detected in convalescent patients.

Specimen: CD4+ T cells from blood, cultured in vitro. This receptor was taken from a human donor in good health. The chain uses TRBV23-1 and TRBJ1-1; no clear D. TRBV23-1 is known as an ORF, though its function is uncertain. Written as DNA, the CDR3 is TGCGCCAGCAGTCAGAGACAACCCGGCGCGACTGAAGCTTTCTTT. This gives the protein CASSQRQPGATEAFF.